This T cell receptor beta chain was identified in a study of vaccination and CD4 T cells after COVID-19. Across the whole study: Controls had a CEFX pool, an HIV-1 Nef pool, or no peptide added.

An Oncomine TCR Beta short-read assay was used to sequence the DNA from cultured CD4+ T cells. MiXCR, run by TCRdb on the PCR reads, gives a single entry per CDR3 protein. The sample has roughly 14,000 distinct CDR3 sequences, 65% to 80% seen once. Note on this clonotype: Antigen unknown.

CDR3 length: 15 residues. Trimming cost V 4 bases and J 5 bases, with 18 bases left between them. The V gene's germline CDR1 is SGHRS and CDR2 YFSETQ. Treatment denoted: roughly 10-day PBMC culture with coronavirus spike peptide pools or control peptides (ViraFEST assay). The sequenced sample consisted of CD4+ T cells from blood, cultured in vitro. The chain carries TRBV5-1 and TRBJ2-5, with D maybe TRBD2 (7 bases). The TCR sequence derives from a human donor who had recovered from COVID-19. The CDR3 DNA follows: TGCGCCAGCAGCCCCGGGGGGCGGGAGCAGGAGACCCAGTACTTC. Translation gives CASSPGGREQETQYF.